Shown below are 5 T cell receptor beta chains from a single sample sequenced in a study of cytomegalovirus exposure and HLA in healthy donors. PCR primers comprised 60 Vbeta and 13 Jbeta primers. The data were produced by immunoSEQ multiplex PCR, yet TCRdb's version contains in-frame clones alone and is incomplete. The repertoire includes around 120,000 clones, 65% to 90% of them detected once, and 3.9% sits in the top ten. The material sequenced was PBMCs. All receptors derive from a young woman in good health and CMV-seronegative.

The chain couples TRBV28 to TRBJ2-7; D perhaps matches TRBD2 (7 bases). CDR1 and CDR2 (germline): MDHEN, SYDVKM. This CDR3 spans 12 amino acids. V gave up 10 bases and J gave up 2 bases, with 12 bases separating them. The CDR3 is CATQGGAYEQYF. CDR3 sequence (DNA): TGTGCCACCCAAGGGGGGGCCTACGAGCAGTACTTC.

This clone was recorded only once. This chain joins TRBV15 and TRBJ1-2; 8 bases line up with TRBD1. This CDR3 is 17 amino acids long. CDR1 is LNHNV and CDR2 is YYDKDF in the germline V gene (reference sequence). The ends lost 0 bases at V and 2 bases at J; junction bases unmatched: 8. CDR3 DNA sequence: TGTGCCACCAGCAGAGAACCTACAGGGGGACAAAACTATGGCTACACCTTC. It is translated as CATSREPTGGQNYGYTF.

The chain joins TRBV11-3 to TRBJ2-1; 7 positions agree with TRBD2. CDR1 and CDR2 (germline): SGHNT, YENEEA. This CDR3 has 16 residues. Trimming cost V 1 base and J 2 bases; bases outside gene matches: 5. CDR3 sequence reads: CASSLGVAGAYNEQFF. CDR3 sequence (DNA): TGTGCCAGCAGCTTAGGCGTAGCGGGCGCCTACAATGAGCAGTTCTTC.

This sequence joins TRBV19 and TRBJ2-4, with D possibly TRBD1 on 5 matching bases. Germline V CDR1 and CDR2: LNHDA, SQIVND (reference sequence). This CDR3 comprises 14 residues. Trimming took off 0 bases at V and 4 bases at J, with 7 bases between the two ends. The CDR3 protein is CASSIETVKNIQYF. The CDR3 DNA follows: TGTGCCAGTAGTATAGAGACAGTTAAAAACATTCAGTACTTC.

This clone was seen a few times. The J gene is TRBJ2-2, the V gene TRBV28; no clear D gene. The CDR3 is made up of 13 amino acids. V lost 5 bases to trimming and J lost 4 bases, with 8 bases between them. Germline V lookup: CDR1 MDHEN, CDR2 SYDVKM. CDR3 nucleotide sequence: TGTGCCAGCAGTCCCTCGGGCACCGGGGAGCTGTTTTTT. Encoded protein: CASSPSGTGELFF.